This T cell receptor beta chain was identified during a study of OX40 agonist ivuxolimab in advanced cancers. Across the whole study: Each dose-escalation patient presented with hepatocellular carcinoma, melanoma, renal cell or head and neck cancer. Prior checkpoint blockade (anti-PD-1, anti-PD-L1 or anti-CTLA-4) was permitted; less than 45% had it. General study points: More expanded clones were seen, on average, in CD8+ T cells than in CD4+. Within 6 weeks, CD4+ and CD8+ blood T cells expanded clonally at 0.1 to 3.0 mg/kg.

This CDR3 region has 13 residues. Trimming removed 11 bases from V and 4 bases from J, with 17 bases in between. Germline CDR1 reads LNHDA; CDR2 reads SQIVND (reference sequence). Assay: immunoSEQ multiplex PCR; the TCRdb copy retains only in-frame clones and omits some. Found here are about 70,000 clones, roughly 82% of them singletons; the top ten hold about 6.9%. This clone was observed a few times. What it binds is not known. The rearrangement uses TRBV19 and TRBJ1-1, with D unresolved. The sequences come from CD4+ or CD8+ T cells sorted from blood, collected in a trial of the OX40 agonist ivuxolimab. The clonotype comes from an adult with an advanced solid tumor such as melanoma, head and neck, liver or kidney cancer. For the CDR3, the DNA is TGTGCCCCTAACGGGCCAGGCGGCACTGAAGCTTTCTTT. Translating it yields CAPNGPGGTEAFF.